These T cell receptor beta chains were read from a single sample in a study of CD8 T cells in Susac syndrome. TCRdb ran MiXCR on the immunoSEQ multiplex PCR reads and lists one entry per CDR3 protein. The sample holds under 200,000 distinct CDR3 sequences; approximately 95% are singletons and the top ten take 0.15% to 0.2%. The sequencing input was CD8+ T cells from PBMCs. Every receptor here comes from a human donor with Susac syndrome. Both conserved end residues are part of each CDR3. D genes are given only for firm matches. A row's size may be missing; if present it is once, few, many or a size class.

clone size,V gene,J gene,D gene,CDR3 DNA,CDR3 protein
-,TRBV2,TRBJ2-7,TRBD1,TGTGCCAGCAGCCGTGGACAGGGGCCATCATACGAGCAGTACTTC,CASSRGQGPSYEQYF
-,TRBV29-1,TRBJ1-1,TRBD1,TGCAGCTCCGTCGACAGGGGGGGGAACACTGAAGCTTTCTTT,CSSVDRGGNTEAFF
-,TRBV30,TRBJ1-1,TRBD1,TGTGCCTGGAGTTTGACAGGGCTCACTGAAGCTTTCTTT,CAWSLTGLTEAFF
-,TRBV29-1,TRBJ2-1,-,TGCAGCGTTGAGAGAACCTACAATGAGCAGTTCTTC,CSVERTYNEQFF
-,TRBV15,TRBJ2-7,-,TGTGCCACCAGCAGGGGTGGCAGGAGCTCCTACGAGCAGTACTTC,CATSRGGRSSYEQYF
-,TRBV4-1,TRBJ1-1,-,TGCGCCAGCAGCCATCAATGGACCGACGGTACTGAAGCTTTCTTT,CASSHQWTDGTEAFF
-,TRBV30,TRBJ2-3,-,TGTGCCTGGAGTGTTTCGGGGTCTGGGCGGGATACGCAGTATTTT,CAWSVSGSGRDTQYF
once,TRBV20-1,TRBJ2-7,-,TGCAGTGCGACCGGGACGTCCACCTACGAGCAGTACTTC,CSATGTSTYEQYF
-,TRBV29-1,TRBJ2-2,TRBD2,TGCAGCGTTGAACCCCTAGCGGCGAACACCGGGGAGCTGTTTTTT,CSVEPLAANTGELFF
-,TRBV12-3/TRBV12-4,TRBJ2-1,TRBD2,TGTGCCAGCAGTCTGACTAGCGGGAGGGCTGGTGAGCAGTTCTTC,CASSLTSGRAGEQFF
-,TRBV2,TRBJ2-7,TRBD1,TGTGCCAGCAACACAGGGGGCCAGAAATCCTACGAGCAGTACTTC,CASNTGGQKSYEQYF
-,TRBV2,TRBJ2-7,-,TGTGCCAGCAGTTACATGGACGAGCAGTACTTC,CASSYMDEQYF
-,TRBV3-1,TRBJ2-4,-,TGTGCCAGCAGCCAATTGCGTCGGGCCATTCAGTACTTC,CASSQLRRAIQYF
-,TRBV9,TRBJ2-1,-,TGTGCCAGCAGCGTATCCGGAATCCCCTACAATGAGCAGTTCTTC,CASSVSGIPYNEQFF
once,TRBV30,TRBJ1-2,TRBD1,TGTGCCTGGTACGACAGGGGGCGCAACTATGGCTACACCTTC,CAWYDRGRNYGYTF
-,TRBV29-1,TRBJ1-3,-,TGCAGCGGACAGATCTCTGGAAACACCATATATTTT,CSGQISGNTIYF
once,TRBV9,TRBJ2-1,TRBD2,TGTGCCAGCAGCGATAGCGGGAGTGGTATCGATGAGCAGTTCTTC,CASSDSGSGIDEQFF
once,TRBV20-1,TRBJ2-1,TRBD2,TGCAGTGCCCTCATCTGGACTAGCGGGGAGAGCTCCTACAATGAGCAGTTCTTC,CSALIWTSGESSYNEQFF
-,TRBV11-1,TRBJ1-2,TRBD1,TGTGCCAGCAGCTACGGACAGGGAGGAGGCTACACCTTC,CASSYGQGGGYTF
-,TRBV13,TRBJ1-3,-,TGTGCCAGCAGCCCCGGAGGGGGAAACACCATATATTTT,CASSPGGGNTIYF
once,TRBV7-9,TRBJ2-3,TRBD2,TGTGCCAGCAGCTCTCGGGAGGCGAACACAGATACGCAGTATTTT,CASSSREANTDTQYF
-,TRBV7-8,TRBJ2-7,-,TGTGCCAGCAGCCCAGCGCTCGGGGGCGCTTCCTACGAGCAGTACTTC,CASSPALGGASYEQYF
once,TRBV11-1,TRBJ2-2,-,TGTGCCAGCAGTCCTCCCAAGAACACCGGGGAGCTGTTTTTT,CASSPPKNTGELFF
-,TRBV3-1,TRBJ2-1,-,TGTGCCAGCAGCCAAGACAGCTATGGGAATGAGCAGTTCTTC,CASSQDSYGNEQFF
-,TRBV4-1,TRBJ1-5,-,TGCGCCAGCAGCCAAGAGGGCAGGGCTTTCAATCAGCCCCAGCATTTT,CASSQEGRAFNQPQHF
-,TRBV3-1,TRBJ2-1,TRBD2,TGTGCCAGCAGCCAAGATTTTTCGGTAGCGGGACCTTGGAGCTCCTACAATGAGCAGTTCTTC,CASSQDFSVAGPWSSYNEQFF
once,TRBV20-1,TRBJ2-7,TRBD2,TGCAGTGCTAGATGGTCTAGCGGGAGTCAGGAGCAGTACTTC,CSARWSSGSQEQYF
-,TRBV6-5,TRBJ2-1,-,TGTGCCAGCACGGTCCCGGGAGCGTACAATGAGCAGTTCTTC,CASTVPGAYNEQFF
-,TRBV9,TRBJ2-2,TRBD2,TGTGCCAGCAGCGTAGCGGGAGGGCCAGTCGGGGAGCTGTTTTTT,CASSVAGGPVGELFF
-,TRBV29-1,TRBJ2-5,-,TGCAGCGTTGAAGTTGCGGGCGGAGGAGAGACCCAGTACTTC,CSVEVAGGGETQYF